One sample yielded the 13 T cell receptor beta chains listed below, sequenced in a study of T cell repertoires in cytomegalovirus infection. TCRdb independently ran MiXCR on the reads; one entry per CDR3 protein. The data contain a few hundred thousand distinct CDR3 sequences, about 13% of them singletons. Sequencing was done on a sample of PBMCs. These receptors all come from a human donor in good health (CMV status not recorded). Some clones in this sample may be carry-over from other donors' samples.

This clonotype was recorded many times. The chain joins TRBV7-2 to TRBJ1-2; possibly TRBD1 for D (6 bases). In germline, CDR1 is SGHTA, CDR2 FQGNSA. V dropped 6 bases and J dropped 7 bases, with 21 bases sitting between them. The CDR3 length is 15 residues. The CDR3 spells CASRFPTGTLSGYTF. CDR3 nucleotides: TGTGCCAGCAGATTTCCCACCGGGACACTGAGTGGCTACACCTTC. The full variable domain, rest sourced from reference TRBV7-2 and TRBJ1-2, is GAGVSQSPSNKVTEKGKDVELRCDPISGHTALYWYRQSLGQGLEFLIYFQGNSAPDKSGLPSDRFSAERTGGSVSTLTIQRTQQEDSAVYLCASRFPTGTLSGYTFGSGTRLTVV.

This clonotype was seen a few times. This chain joins TRBV20-1 and TRBJ1-6, with D possibly TRBD1 on 6 matching bases. In germline, CDR1 is DFQATT, CDR2 SNEGSKA (reference sequence). Trimming shortened V by 4 bases and J by 14 bases, and 21 bases separated the two germline ends. The CDR3 totals 14 residues. In DNA form, the CDR3 reads TGCAGTGCTACCGCCGGGACACGCGGATTCACCCTCCACTTT. As protein: CSATAGTRGFTLHF.

This chain links TRBV6-6 with TRBJ1-2; no reliable D call. Germline CDR1 MNHNY, CDR2 SVGAGI (reference sequence). V was cut by 1 base and J by 1 base, with 13 bases left in between. The CDR3 loop spans 16 amino acids. CDR3 sequence (DNA): TGTGCCAGCAGTTACTTCCCGCGGCCTGATAACTATGGCTACACCTTC. Encoded protein: CASSYFPRPDNYGYTF.

This clonotype was seen a few times. This rearrangement joins TRBV4-1 to TRBJ1-4; 11 bases align to TRBD1. The germline CDR1 and CDR2 sequences are MGHRA and YSYEKL. The CDR3 contains 18 residues. With 0 bases clipped from V and 4 bases from J, the junction kept 7 bases outside the gene matches. CDR3 sequence reads: CASSQDPGQGAFNEKLFF. CDR3 in DNA: TGCGCCAGCAGCCAAGATCCCGGACAGGGGGCATTTAATGAAAAACTGTTTTTT.

This clonotype was counted ten times or more. The chain is built from TRBV7-3 and TRBJ2-7; 14 bases line up with TRBD2. Germline CDR1 SGHTA, CDR2 FQGTGA. The V segment lost 2 bases and the J segment 2 bases; nucleotides outside the gene matches: 11. This CDR3 has 19 amino acids. The CDR3 coding sequence is TGTGCCAGCAGCTTACCCGGGACTAGCGGGAGACGTTGGGCCTACGAGCAGTACTTC. It yields the protein CASSLPGTSGRRWAYEQYF.

In this sample, this clonotype turned up many times. The V and J genes are TRBV19 and TRBJ1-1; no definite D call. The V and J ends lost 7 bases and 6 bases respectively, with 15 bases between them. The germline CDR1 and CDR2 sequences are LNHDA and SQIVND (reference sequence). The CDR3 has 13 residues. CDR3 amino acids: CASTAGGVAEAFF. DNA of the CDR3: TGTGCCAGTACTGCAGGAGGTGTTGCTGAAGCTTTCTTT.

The chain uses TRBV28 and TRBJ2-1, with D perhaps TRBD2 (6 bases). The germline V gene encodes CDR1 MDHEN and CDR2 SYDVKM. With 1 base removed from V and 4 bases from J, the gap between germline ends came to 11 bases. CDR3 size: 15 residues. The CDR3 nucleotides read TGTGCCAGCAGTTTATCTAGCGCGTTATACAATGAGCAGTTCTTC. This codes for CASSLSSALYNEQFF.

The rearrangement links TRBV4-1 to TRBJ2-3, with no clear D. The CDR3 consists of 12 residues. CDR1 is MGHRA and CDR2 is YSYEKL in the germline V gene. Trimming cost V 1 base and J 4 bases, with 3 bases left between them. DNA for the CDR3: TGCGCCAGCAGCCAAGGACCAGATACGCAGTATTTT. Its protein product is CASSQGPDTQYF.

The table lists this clonotype with many counts. The chain links TRBV7-9 to TRBJ1-2, with TRBD1 as a possible D gene (6 bases). V lost 1 base, J lost 8 bases, and 17 bases lay in between. This CDR3 region has 15 residues. Germline-derived CDR1 and CDR2 are SEHNR and FQNEAQ (reference sequence). The chain's CDR3 is CASSLDRVSLGGYTF. In DNA form, the CDR3 reads TGTGCCAGCAGCTTAGACAGGGTCTCCTTAGGAGGCTACACCTTC.

V gene TRBV20-1 combines with J gene TRBJ2-1; D uncertain. V was clipped by 3 bases and J by 9 bases, with 18 bases between them. Germline lookup yields CDR1 DFQATT and CDR2 SNEGSKA (reference sequence). The CDR3 runs 14 residues. The CDR3 sequence: CSASVATGWGEQFF. The CDR3 DNA sequence: TGCAGTGCTAGTGTTGCGACCGGATGGGGTGAGCAGTTCTTC.

This clonotype was counted ten times or more. The chain is built from TRBV7-2 and TRBJ1-5; 11 bases align to TRBD1. The trim removed 3 bases at V and 8 bases at J, leaving 3 bases unmatched. Germline V gives CDR1 SGHTA, CDR2 FQGNSA. The CDR3 sequence is 14 residues long. CDR3 nucleotides: TGTGCCAGCAGCTTGGACAGGGGGCAGGAGCCCCAGCATTTT. Its protein product is CASSLDRGQEPQHF.

This clonotype was observed a handful of times. The CDR3 loop reads CSVGQNFYEQYF. CDR3 nucleotide sequence: TGCAGCGTGGGACAGAATTTCTACGAGCAGTACTTC. V usage is TRBV29-1 and J usage is TRBJ2-7, with TRBD1 matching over 7 bases. CDR3 length: 12 residues. Germline values: CDR1 SQVTM, CDR2 ANQGSEA. With 6 bases clipped from V and 3 bases from J, the junction kept 5 bases outside the gene matches.

Written as DNA, the CDR3 is TGTGCCATCGCCGACAGGGCCGACAATGAGCAGTTCTTC. Its translation: CAIADRADNEQFF. The J gene is TRBJ2-1, the V gene TRBV10-3; 7 positions match TRBD1. V was clipped by 8 bases and J by 5 bases; unmatched bases: 6. Germline values: CDR1 ENHRY, CDR2 SYGVKD. The CDR3 is 13 amino acids.